This record covers a single T cell receptor (beta chain). Its antigen remains unidentified. This sample is part of a study of STAT5B mutations in CD4+ large granular lymphocyte leukemia. Control samples were healthy donors' buffy coats. Study-level findings and limits: Patient CD4-sorted repertoires stayed more clonal than healthy ones after leukemic-clone removal.

CDR3 length: 14 residues. Trimming pared 0 bases from V and 2 bases from J, leaving 11 bases between. Germline V gene data show CDR1 as GTSNPN and CDR2 as SVGIG (reference sequence). Sequencing was at survey level. The method was immunoSEQ multiplex PCR; TCRdb's version includes in-frame clones alone and lacks a portion of them. The sample includes around 34,000 clones, around 81% of them seen just once. The source material was CD4+ T cells from blood buffy coats. The sequence came from a human donor in good health. The V and J genes are TRBV30 and TRBJ2-7; D uncertain. CDR3 bases: TGTGCCTGGAGTGTAAGTTCGTCCGCCTACGAGCAGTACTTC. Amino acids: CAWSVSSSAYEQYF.